The sequence of this TCR beta chain was determined in a study of blood T cell repertoires in COVID-19 (dated by TCRdb to 2020 to 2021). Turning to the overall study: Collaborator samples came from the United States, Italy and Spain and covered acute and convalescent phases of COVID-19. The prospective study material was composed of cDNA or gDNA derived from T cells, B-cell-depleted T cells, or PBMCs. Deeply sampled blood TCRbeta repertoires from subjects exposed to, actively infected with, or recovered from COVID-19 were included in the dataset. A freely available public database, intended as a resource for researchers studying the immune response to SARS-CoV-2, is where the repertoires were released. The samples were drawn from the first 160 participants of the ongoing ImmuneRACE study and from roughly 1,300 subjects provided by 6 global collaborators. Sample metadata almost always included a de-identified subject ID, COVID-19 status, age in years and sex. Where HLA class I and class II types were available, the types were taken from metadata supplied by the sample provider, not from assay-based typing.

Participants in the prospective study were aged roughly 18 to 90 years, lived in 20 to 25 United States geographic areas, and enrolled through a virtual design. Cohort assignment in the prospective study relied on participant-reported clinical history from a screening survey and a study questionnaire. Each participant in the prospective study had whole blood, serum and a nasopharyngeal or oropharyngeal swab collected by mobile phlebotomists. Additional blood draws and questionnaires over an approximately two-month period could optionally be provided by prospective study participants. Blood samples from the prospective study were shipped frozen or at room temperature prior to DNA extraction. TCRbeta CDR3 regions were amplified from genomic DNA using the immunoSEQ Assay, a bias-controlled multiplex PCR. The source study handled its data this way. Nucleated cell counts per sample were estimated from amplification of reference gene primers within the assay. To quantify the absolute abundance of each unique TCRbeta CDR3 rearrangement, sequence reads were collapsed and filtered. For each sample, productive Simpson clonality was calculated as the square root of Simpson's diversity index across productive rearrangements. The immuneACCESS repertoire file appears here via TCRdb, limited to in-frame rearrangements. These files lack a portion of the clones; in checked studies, under half of the deficit traces to unresolved V genes, and the cause of the others is not known. Clonal size and the V and J genes are those of that table, whereas D and trimming came from the DNA. The sample table holds 200,000 to 300,000 clones, of which approximately 85% were seen once. Approximately 9% of the sample rests with the top ten.

For CDR1 and CDR2, the germline V gene lists SNHLY and FYNNEI. Relative to germline, V is 7 bases shorter and J is 6 bases shorter, with 13 bases between their ends. Taken from cysteine to phenylalanine, the CDR3 has 13 residues. Only the CDR3 DNA is retained, 39 bases long and in frame from the first base. Only one count was recorded for this clone. Which antigen it targets is not known. Per-base quality was not reported, and no clone a single base away is much larger than it. Beyond this particular receptor, the publication reports: How much clinical and demographic metadata was included differed by source and by participant, and the metadata was provided uncurated.

The sample consisted of PBMCs or T cells enriched from blood (not recorded which). The TCR originated in a woman aged 45-65 years with acute COVID-19. The chain employs TRBV2 and TRBJ1-5, and the D gene may be TRBD1, 5 bases matching. At the DNA level, the sequence is TGTGCCAGCACGGTGGGAAGGGGTCAGCCCCAGCATTTT. This gives the protein CASTVGRGQPQHF.